One T cell receptor beta chain is described in this entry. The study ran its PCR with 60 Vbeta and 13 Jbeta primers. Here immunoSEQ multiplex PCR was the method, and the copy in TCRdb shows in-frame clones only, minus some. The repertoire holds 90,000 or so clones, with approximately 78% as singletons. The CDR3 runs to 14 residues. V shed 3 bases and J shed 6 bases, with 13 bases lying between them. Germline values: CDR1 SGDLS, CDR2 YYNGEE. These data originate in a study of cytomegalovirus exposure and HLA in healthy donors. The chain combines TRBV9 with TRBJ1-3; the D gene is possibly TRBD1 (5 bases). This sequence originates from a male donor in good health and CMV-seropositive. The material sequenced was PBMCs. The CDR3 bases are TGTGCCAGCAGCGAAGGTGCGACAGAAAACACCATATATTTT. Its protein product is CASSEGATENTIYF.